Each of the 2 T cell receptor beta chains below was sequenced from the same sample in a study of T cell clonality in common variable immunodeficiency (dated by TCRdb to between 2014 and 2017). The library was obtained by the immunoSEQ multiplex PCR assay. TCRdb mirrors the immuneACCESS table, restricted to in-frame sequences. Some clones are absent from its copies; in checked studies, under half trace to an unresolved V gene, and the reason for the others is unknown. This sample was tabulated with tens of thousands of clones, among which there are no singletons. The ten largest clones represent about 0.7% of the sample. Specimen: peripheral blood mononuclear cells. These receptors came from a person aged 18 to 75 in good health.

The table lists this clone with many counts. The sequence runs out 3 residues before the end of the CDR3; the remainder is reconstructed from the germline J gene. The chain uses TRBV19 and TRBJ1-1; D ambiguous. There are 15 residues in the CDR3. Deletions cut 1 base from V and 2 bases from J, with 11 bases between. Germline assignment: CDR1 LNHDA and CDR2 SQIVND (reference sequence). The CDR3 loop is CASSIVRLLNTEAFF. The CDR3 DNA, read in part, is TGTGCCAGTAGTATAGTTAGACTCCTAAACACTGAA.

Many counts were recorded for this clone. The DNA ends 3 residues before the CDR3 does, and the rest of the CDR3 is filled in from the germline J gene. This chain uses TRBV7-2 with TRBJ2-7; 9 positions agree with TRBD1. Trimming cost V 2 bases and J 6 bases; bases outside gene matches: 5. From germline, CDR1 is SGHTA and CDR2 FQGNSA. The CDR3 is made up of 14 amino acids. The CDR3 sequence is CASSLRDRASEQYF. The CDR3 bases that were read are TGTGCCAGCAGCTTAAGGGACAGGGCCTCCGAG.